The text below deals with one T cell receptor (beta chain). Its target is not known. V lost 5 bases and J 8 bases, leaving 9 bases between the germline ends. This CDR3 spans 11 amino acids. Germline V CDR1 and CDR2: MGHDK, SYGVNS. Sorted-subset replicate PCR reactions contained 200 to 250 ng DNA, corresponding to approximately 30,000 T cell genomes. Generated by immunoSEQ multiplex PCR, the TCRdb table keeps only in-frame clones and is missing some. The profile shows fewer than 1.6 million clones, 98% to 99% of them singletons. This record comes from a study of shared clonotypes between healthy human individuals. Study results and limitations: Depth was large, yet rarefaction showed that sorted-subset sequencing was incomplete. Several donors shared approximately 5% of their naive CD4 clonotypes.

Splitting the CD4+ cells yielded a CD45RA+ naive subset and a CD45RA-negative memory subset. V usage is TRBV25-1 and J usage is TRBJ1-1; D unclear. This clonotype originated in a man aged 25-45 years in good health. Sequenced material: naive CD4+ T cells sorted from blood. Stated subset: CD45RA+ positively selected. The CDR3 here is CASSNAGEAFF. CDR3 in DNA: TGTGCCAGCAGTAACGCAGGAGAAGCTTTCTTT.